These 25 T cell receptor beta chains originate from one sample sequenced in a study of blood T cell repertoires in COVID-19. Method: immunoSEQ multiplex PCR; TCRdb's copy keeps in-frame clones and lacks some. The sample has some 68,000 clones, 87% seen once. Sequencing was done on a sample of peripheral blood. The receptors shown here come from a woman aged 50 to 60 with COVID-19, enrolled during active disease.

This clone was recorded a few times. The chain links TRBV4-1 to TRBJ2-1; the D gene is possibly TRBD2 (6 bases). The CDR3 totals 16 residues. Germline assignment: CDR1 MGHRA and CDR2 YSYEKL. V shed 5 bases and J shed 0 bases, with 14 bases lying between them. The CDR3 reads CASSYSSDSSYNEQFF. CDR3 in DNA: TGCGCCAGCAGCTACTCTAGCGATAGCTCCTACAATGAGCAGTTCTTC.

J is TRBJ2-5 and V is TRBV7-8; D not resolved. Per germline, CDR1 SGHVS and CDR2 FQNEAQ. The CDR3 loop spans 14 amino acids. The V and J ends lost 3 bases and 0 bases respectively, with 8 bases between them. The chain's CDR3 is CASSLRRYQETQYF. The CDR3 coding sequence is TGTGCCAGCAGCTTGAGGCGATACCAAGAGACCCAGTACTTC. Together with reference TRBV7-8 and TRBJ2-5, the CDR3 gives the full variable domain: GAGVSQSPRYKVAKRGQDVALRCDPISGHVSLFWYQQALGQGPEFLTYFQNEAQLDKSGLPSDRFFAERPEGSVSTLKIQRTQQEDSAVYLCASSLRRYQETQYFGPGTRLLVL.

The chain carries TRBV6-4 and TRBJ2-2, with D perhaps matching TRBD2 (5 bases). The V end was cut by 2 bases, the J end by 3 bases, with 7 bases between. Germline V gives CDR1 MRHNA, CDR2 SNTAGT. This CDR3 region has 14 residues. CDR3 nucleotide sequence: TGTGCCAGCAGTGACGACGGGGACACCGGGGAGCTGTTTTTT. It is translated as CASSDDGDTGELFF.

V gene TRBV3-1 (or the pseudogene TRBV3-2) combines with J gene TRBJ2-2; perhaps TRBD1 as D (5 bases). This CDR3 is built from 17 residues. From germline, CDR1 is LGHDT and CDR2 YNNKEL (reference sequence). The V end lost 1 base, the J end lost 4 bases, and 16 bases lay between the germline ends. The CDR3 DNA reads TGTGCCAGCAGCCAAGGTAGATCCCAGGGCTTCACCGGGGAGCTGTTTTTT. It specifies CASSQGRSQGFTGELFF.

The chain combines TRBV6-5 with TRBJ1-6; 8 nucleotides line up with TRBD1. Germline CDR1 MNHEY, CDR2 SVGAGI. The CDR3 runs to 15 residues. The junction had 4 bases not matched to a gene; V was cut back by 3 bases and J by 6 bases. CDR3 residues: CASSYLGQGNSPLHF. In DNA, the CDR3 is TGTGCCAGCAGTTATCTCGGACAGGGTAATTCACCCCTCCACTTT.

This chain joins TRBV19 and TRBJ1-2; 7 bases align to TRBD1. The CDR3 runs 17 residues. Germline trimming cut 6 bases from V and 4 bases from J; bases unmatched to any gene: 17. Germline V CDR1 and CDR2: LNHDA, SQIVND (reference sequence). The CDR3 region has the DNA TGTGCCAGTAGCCGAGCTACGGGCTCCGGGACAGTCTATGGCTACACCTTC. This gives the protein CASSRATGSGTVYGYTF.

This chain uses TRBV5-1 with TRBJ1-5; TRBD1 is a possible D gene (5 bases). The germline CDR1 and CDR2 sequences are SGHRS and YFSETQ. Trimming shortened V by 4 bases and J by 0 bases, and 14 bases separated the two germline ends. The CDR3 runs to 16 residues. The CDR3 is CASSLGSGHSNQPQHF. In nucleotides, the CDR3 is TGCGCCAGCAGCCTGGGATCAGGGCATAGCAATCAGCCCCAGCATTTT.

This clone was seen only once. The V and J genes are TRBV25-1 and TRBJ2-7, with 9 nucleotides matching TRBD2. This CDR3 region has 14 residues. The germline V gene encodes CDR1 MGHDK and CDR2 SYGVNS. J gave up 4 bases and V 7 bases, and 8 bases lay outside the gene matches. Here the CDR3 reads CASKASGTFYEQYF. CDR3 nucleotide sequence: TGTGCCAGCAAGGCTAGCGGGACCTTTTACGAGCAGTACTTC.

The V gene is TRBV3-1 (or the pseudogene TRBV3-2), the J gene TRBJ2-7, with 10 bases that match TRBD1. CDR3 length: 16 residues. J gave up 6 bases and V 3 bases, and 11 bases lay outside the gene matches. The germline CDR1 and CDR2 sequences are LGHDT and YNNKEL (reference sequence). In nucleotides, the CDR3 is TGTGCCAGCAGCCAGAGCCATTCCGGGACAGGGGCCGAGCAGTACTTC. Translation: CASSQSHSGTGAEQYF.

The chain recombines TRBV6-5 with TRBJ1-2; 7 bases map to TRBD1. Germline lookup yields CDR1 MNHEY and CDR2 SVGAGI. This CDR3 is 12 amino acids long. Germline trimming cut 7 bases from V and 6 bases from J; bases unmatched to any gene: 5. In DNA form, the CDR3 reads TGTGCCAGCAACAGGGGAGAAAATGGCTACACCTTC. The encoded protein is CASNRGENGYTF.

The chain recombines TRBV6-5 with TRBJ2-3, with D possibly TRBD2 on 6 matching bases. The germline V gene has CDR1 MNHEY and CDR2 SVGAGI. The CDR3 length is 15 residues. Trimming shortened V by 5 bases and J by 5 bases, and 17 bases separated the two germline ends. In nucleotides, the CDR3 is TGTGCCAGCAGTAAGGATAGCGGAACGGTAGATACGCAGTATTTT. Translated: CASSKDSGTVDTQYF.

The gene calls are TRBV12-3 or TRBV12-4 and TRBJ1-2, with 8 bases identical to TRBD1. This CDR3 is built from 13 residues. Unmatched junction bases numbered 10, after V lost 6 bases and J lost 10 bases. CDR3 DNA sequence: TGTGCCAGCAGCTTGACAGGGGACGGTGCCTACACCTTC. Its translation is CASSLTGDGAYTF.

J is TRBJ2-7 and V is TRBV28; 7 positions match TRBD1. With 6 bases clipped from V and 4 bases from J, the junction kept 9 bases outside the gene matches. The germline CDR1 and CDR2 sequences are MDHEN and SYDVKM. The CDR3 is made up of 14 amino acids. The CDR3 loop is CASRQGIGMYEQYF. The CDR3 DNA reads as TGTGCCAGCAGACAGGGGATTGGGATGTACGAGCAGTACTTC.

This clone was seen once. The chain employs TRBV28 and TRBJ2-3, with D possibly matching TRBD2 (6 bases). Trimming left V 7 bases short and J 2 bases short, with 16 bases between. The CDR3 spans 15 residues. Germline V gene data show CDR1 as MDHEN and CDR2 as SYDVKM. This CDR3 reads CASTKRGFFTDTQYF. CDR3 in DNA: TGTGCCAGCACGAAACGGGGGTTTTTCACAGATACGCAGTATTTT.

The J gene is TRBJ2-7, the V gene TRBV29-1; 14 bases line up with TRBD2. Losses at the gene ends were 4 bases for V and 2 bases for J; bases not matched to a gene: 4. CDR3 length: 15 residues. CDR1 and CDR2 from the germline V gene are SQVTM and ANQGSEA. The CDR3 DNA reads TGCAGCGTTGGAGGACTAGCGGGAGGTCCCTACGAGCAGTACTTC. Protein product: CSVGGLAGGPYEQYF.

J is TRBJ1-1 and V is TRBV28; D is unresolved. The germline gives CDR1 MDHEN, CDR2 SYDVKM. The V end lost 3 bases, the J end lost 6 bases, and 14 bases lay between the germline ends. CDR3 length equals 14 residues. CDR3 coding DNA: TGTGCCAGCAGTTTGTCTTCGGGGATCGCTGAAGCTTTCTTT. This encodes CASSLSSGIAEAFF.

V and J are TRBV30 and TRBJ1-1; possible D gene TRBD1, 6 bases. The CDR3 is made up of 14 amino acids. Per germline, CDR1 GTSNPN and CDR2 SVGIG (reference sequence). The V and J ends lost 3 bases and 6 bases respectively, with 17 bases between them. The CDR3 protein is CAWRREGGGAEAFF. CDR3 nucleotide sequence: TGTGCCTGGAGGCGGGAGGGGGGGGGCGCTGAAGCTTTCTTT.

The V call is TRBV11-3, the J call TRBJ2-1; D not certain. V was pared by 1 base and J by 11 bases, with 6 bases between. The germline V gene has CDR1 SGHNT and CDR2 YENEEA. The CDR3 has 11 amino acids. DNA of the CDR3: TGTGCCAGCAGCTTAGGTGAGAAGCAGTTCTTC. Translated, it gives CASSLGEKQFF.

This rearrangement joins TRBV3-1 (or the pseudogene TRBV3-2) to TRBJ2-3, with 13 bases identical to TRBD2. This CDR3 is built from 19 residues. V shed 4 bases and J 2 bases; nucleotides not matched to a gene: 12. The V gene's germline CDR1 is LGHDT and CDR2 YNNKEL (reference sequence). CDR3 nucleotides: TGTGCCAGCAGCCCGCTTCTGCTACTAGCGGGAGGGACCACAGATACGCAGTATTTT. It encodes CASSPLLLLAGGTTDTQYF.

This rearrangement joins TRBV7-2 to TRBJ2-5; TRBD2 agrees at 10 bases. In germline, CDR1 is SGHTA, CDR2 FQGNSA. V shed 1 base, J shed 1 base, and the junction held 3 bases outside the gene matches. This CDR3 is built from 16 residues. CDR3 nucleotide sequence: TGTGCCAGCAGCTTAGTGTCTAGCGGGAGCCAAGAGACCCAGTACTTC. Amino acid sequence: CASSLVSSGSQETQYF.

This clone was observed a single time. In DNA, the CDR3 is TGTGCCAGCAGCCAGGCGGAGGGGAGGACAGGAGGGACAGATACGCAGTATTTT. It yields the protein CASSQAEGRTGGTDTQYF. The J gene is TRBJ2-3, the V gene TRBV4-2; tentative D call: TRBD1 (7 bases). The CDR3 sequence is 18 residues long. Looked up from germline, CDR1 is LGHNA and CDR2 is YNFKEQ. Trimming left V 3 bases short and J 3 bases short, with 22 bases between.

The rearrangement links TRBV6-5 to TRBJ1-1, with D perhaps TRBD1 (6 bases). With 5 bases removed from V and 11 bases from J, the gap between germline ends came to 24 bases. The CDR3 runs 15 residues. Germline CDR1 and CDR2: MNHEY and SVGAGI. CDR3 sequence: CASSPQQGRGLMAFF. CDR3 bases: TGTGCCAGCAGTCCACAACAGGGAAGGGGGTTGATGGCTTTCTTT.

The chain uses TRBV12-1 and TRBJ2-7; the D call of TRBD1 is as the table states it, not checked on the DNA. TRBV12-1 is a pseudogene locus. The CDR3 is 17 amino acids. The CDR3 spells CASSFAPRGIGTYEQYF. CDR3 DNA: TGTGCCAGCAGCTTTGCGCCGAGGGGGATAGGGACCTACGAGCAGTACTTC.

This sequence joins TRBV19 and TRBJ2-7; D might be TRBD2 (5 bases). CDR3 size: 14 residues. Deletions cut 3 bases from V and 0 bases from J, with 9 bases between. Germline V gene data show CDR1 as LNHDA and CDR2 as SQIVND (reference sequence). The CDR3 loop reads CASSIRGSSYEQYF. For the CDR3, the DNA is TGTGCCAGTAGTATTCGAGGGAGCTCCTACGAGCAGTACTTC.

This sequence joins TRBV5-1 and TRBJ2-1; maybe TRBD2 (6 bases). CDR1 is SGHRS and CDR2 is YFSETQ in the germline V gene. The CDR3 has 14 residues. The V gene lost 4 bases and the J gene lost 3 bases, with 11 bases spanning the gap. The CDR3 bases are TGCGCCAGCAGCCCCGGGACTGACTACAATGAGCAGTTCTTC. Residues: CASSPGTDYNEQFF.